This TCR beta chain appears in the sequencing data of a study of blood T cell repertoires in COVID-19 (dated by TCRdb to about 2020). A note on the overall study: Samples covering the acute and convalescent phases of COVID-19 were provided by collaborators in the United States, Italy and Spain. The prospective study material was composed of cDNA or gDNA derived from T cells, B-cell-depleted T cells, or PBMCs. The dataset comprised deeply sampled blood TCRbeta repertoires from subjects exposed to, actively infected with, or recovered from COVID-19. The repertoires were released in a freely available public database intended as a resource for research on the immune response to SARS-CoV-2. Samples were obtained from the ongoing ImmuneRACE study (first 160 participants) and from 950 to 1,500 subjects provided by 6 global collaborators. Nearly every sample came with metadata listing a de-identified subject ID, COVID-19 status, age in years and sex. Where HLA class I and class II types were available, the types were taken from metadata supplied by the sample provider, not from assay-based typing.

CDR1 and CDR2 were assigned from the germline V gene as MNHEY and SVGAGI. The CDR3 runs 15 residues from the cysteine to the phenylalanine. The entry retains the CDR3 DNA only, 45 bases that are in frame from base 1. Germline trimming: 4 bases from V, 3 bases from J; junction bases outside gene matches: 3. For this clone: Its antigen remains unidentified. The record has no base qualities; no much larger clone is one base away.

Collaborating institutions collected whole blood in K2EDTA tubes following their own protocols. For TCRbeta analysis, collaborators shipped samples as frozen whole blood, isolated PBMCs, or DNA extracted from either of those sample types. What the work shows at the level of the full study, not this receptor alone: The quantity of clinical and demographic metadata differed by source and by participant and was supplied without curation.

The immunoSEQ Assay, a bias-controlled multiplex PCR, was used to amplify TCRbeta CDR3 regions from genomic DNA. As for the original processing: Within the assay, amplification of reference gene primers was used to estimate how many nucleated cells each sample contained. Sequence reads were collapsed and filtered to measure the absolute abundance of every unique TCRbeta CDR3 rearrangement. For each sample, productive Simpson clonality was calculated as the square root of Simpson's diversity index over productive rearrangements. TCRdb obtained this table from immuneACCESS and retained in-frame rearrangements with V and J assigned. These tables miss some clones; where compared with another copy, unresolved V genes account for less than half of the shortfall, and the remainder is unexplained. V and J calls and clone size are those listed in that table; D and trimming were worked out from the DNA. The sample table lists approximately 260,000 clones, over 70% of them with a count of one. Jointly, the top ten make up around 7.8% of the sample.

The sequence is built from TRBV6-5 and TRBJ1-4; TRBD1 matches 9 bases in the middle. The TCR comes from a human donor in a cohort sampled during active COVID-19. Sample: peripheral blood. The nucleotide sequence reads TGTGCCAGCAGTTCCGGGACAGGGCCTAATGAAAAACTGTTTTTT. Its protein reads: CASSSGTGPNEKLFF.